This TCR beta chain was found in a study of cytomegalovirus exposure and HLA in healthy donors. Study-wide background: Clustering assigned roughly 81% of the approximately 400 genotyped donors to the Caucasian-associated ancestry cluster. General observations from the study: By a later analysis, the bulk of CMV-associated TCR beta chains appeared HLA-restricted.

Amplification used 60 Vbeta primers and 13 Jbeta primers. The data were produced by immunoSEQ multiplex PCR, yet TCRdb's version contains in-frame clones alone and is incomplete. The listing contains just under 80,000 clones. Points on this clone: The antigen is unknown.

Trimming cost V 3 bases and J 7 bases, with 13 bases left between them. The CDR3 totals 13 residues. Germline CDR1 and CDR2: SQVTM and ANQGSEA. Sequencing was performed on PBMCs. The rearrangement links TRBV29-1 to TRBJ2-1; D is unresolved. This TCR came from a man aged 18 to 29 in good health and CMV-seropositive. The CDR3 region is CSVEPYPRNEQFF. The CDR3 nucleotides are TGCAGCGTTGAGCCTTATCCTAGGAATGAGCAGTTCTTC.